The 30 T cell receptor beta chains reported below all come from one sample, sequenced in a study of cytomegalovirus exposure and HLA in healthy donors. The study ran its PCR with 60 Vbeta and 13 Jbeta primers. Here immunoSEQ multiplex PCR was the method, and the copy in TCRdb shows in-frame clones only, minus some. The sample consists of under 200,000 clones, around four fifths of them appearing once. The sequenced sample was PBMCs. The source is a male donor in good health and CMV-seropositive.

A few counts support this clone. The J gene is TRBJ1-4, the V gene TRBV5-1; maybe TRBD1 (5 bases). The CDR3 consists of 14 residues. CDR1 and CDR2 (germline): SGHRS, YFSETQ. V was cut by 3 bases and J by 8 bases, with 14 bases left in between. CDR3 sequence (DNA): TGCGCCAGCAGCTCCTGGGGGGGGACCGAAAAACTGTTTTTT. Its translation: CASSSWGGTEKLFF.

The chain employs TRBV19 and TRBJ1-1, with D uncertain. There are 16 residues in the CDR3. CDR1 and CDR2 (germline): LNHDA, SQIVND (reference sequence). V shed 1 base and J shed 1 base, with 13 bases lying between them. The CDR3 protein is CASSIGRRSGNTEAFF. The CDR3 coding sequence is TGTGCCAGTAGTATAGGGCGTCGATCAGGGAACACTGAAGCTTTCTTT.

The genes are TRBV9 and TRBJ2-3; TRBD1 might be the D (5 bases). The CDR3 runs 15 residues. Germline loops: CDR1 SGDLS, CDR2 YYNGEE. V was clipped by 5 bases and J by 6 bases, with 19 bases between them. The CDR3 bases are TGTGCCAGCAGTGCCAGAGTGGACACGATGGATACGCAGTATTTT. Translation: CASSARVDTMDTQYF.

This chain connects TRBV5-1 to TRBJ2-3, with 8 bases fitting TRBD1. J gave up 6 bases and V 6 bases, and 15 bases lay outside the gene matches. The CDR3 is 16 amino acids. CDR1 is SGHRS and CDR2 is YFSETQ in the germline V gene. Written as DNA, the CDR3 is TGCGCCAGCACCAAGGGAACAGGGGGTTCAGTGGATACGCAGTATTTT. Translated: CASTKGTGGSVDTQYF.

The rearrangement links TRBV7-2 to TRBJ2-3; unclear D gene. The CDR3 runs to 11 residues. Trimming removed 1 base from V and 11 bases from J, with 7 bases in between. Germline V lookup: CDR1 SGHTA, CDR2 FQGNSA. CDR3 sequence reads: CASSLGAGQYF. The CDR3, as DNA: TGTGCCAGCAGCTTAGGGGCCGGGCAGTATTTT.

The V gene is TRBV5-4, the J gene TRBJ2-2; 9 nucleotides line up with TRBD1. The V segment lost 3 bases and the J segment 6 bases; nucleotides outside the gene matches: 6. The CDR3 is made up of 15 amino acids. The V gene's germline CDR1 is SGHNT and CDR2 YYREEE (reference sequence). The CDR3 sequence: CASSSTGTGSGELFF. The CDR3 DNA reads TGTGCCAGCAGCTCCACCGGGACAGGGTCCGGGGAGCTGTTTTTT.

V and J are TRBV11-2 and TRBJ2-7; possible D gene TRBD2, 5 bases. CDR1 and CDR2 (germline): SGHAT, FQNNGV. V dropped 1 base and J dropped 2 bases, with 9 bases sitting between them. This CDR3 has 14 residues. The CDR3 region is CASSLGLKTYEQYF. The CDR3 nucleotides are TGTGCCAGCAGCTTAGGACTAAAAACCTACGAGCAGTACTTC.

J is TRBJ1-2 and V is TRBV15, with D unresolved. V lost 0 bases, J lost 8 bases, and 22 bases lay in between. The germline V gene encodes CDR1 LNHNV and CDR2 YYDKDF (reference sequence). The CDR3 totals 17 residues. CDR3 amino acids: CATSRDTARVRAEGYTF. For the CDR3, the DNA is TGTGCCACCAGCAGAGATACGGCGAGGGTTCGGGCTGAGGGCTACACCTTC.

The V and J genes are TRBV30 and TRBJ1-6, with TRBD1 matching 9 bases. After removal of 4 bases from V and 7 bases from J, the junction contained 8 bases not matched to a gene. This CDR3 contains 15 residues. Germline V CDR1 and CDR2: GTSNPN, SVGIG (reference sequence). DNA of the CDR3: TGTGCCTGGACACTCGGGACAGGGCTAAATTCACCCCTCCACTTT. Translated, it gives CAWTLGTGLNSPLHF.

This rearrangement joins TRBV6-6 to TRBJ1-5; TRBD1 is a possible D gene (5 bases). V was shortened by 7 bases and J by 0 bases, with 13 bases between the two germline ends. The CDR3 length is 15 residues. Germline assignment: CDR1 MNHNY and CDR2 SVGAGI (reference sequence). In nucleotides, the CDR3 is TGTGCCAGCAACCGCGACAGTTATAGCAATCAGCCCCAGCATTTT. This sequence encodes CASNRDSYSNQPQHF.

The chain carries TRBV6-7 and TRBJ1-5; TRBD1 is a possible D gene (5 bases). TRBV6-7 qualifies as an ORF whose function is uncertain. This CDR3 spans 18 amino acids. Trimming removed 4 bases at V and 4 bases at J, with 23 bases between. The CDR3 sequence: CASSFPPILLGTNQPQHF. The CDR3 DNA reads as TGTGCCAGCAGTTTCCCACCAATATTACTCGGGACTAATCAGCCCCAGCATTTT.

This chain uses TRBV7-6 with TRBJ1-2, with 10 nucleotides matching TRBD1. The CDR3 has 16 amino acids. CDR1 is SGHVS, CDR2 FNYEAQ, per germline. V was pared by 3 bases and J by 0 bases, with 4 bases of the junction left unmatched. CDR3 amino acids: CASSLDGTGANYGYTF. The CDR3 bases are TGTGCCAGCAGCTTGGACGGGACAGGGGCTAACTATGGCTACACCTTC.

This chain connects TRBV6-6 to TRBJ2-3, with 9 bases lining up with TRBD2. Germline assignment: CDR1 MNHNY and CDR2 SVGAGI (reference sequence). The J segment lost 0 bases and the V segment lost 2 bases, leaving 3 bases of the junction unmatched. This CDR3 spans 16 amino acids. The chain's CDR3 is CASSYGLAGSTDTQYF. CDR3 sequence (DNA): TGTGCCAGCAGTTACGGGCTAGCGGGGAGCACAGATACGCAGTATTTT.

The chain has TRBV29-1 and TRBJ2-7; 12 bases line up with TRBD1. V gave up 1 base and J gave up 7 bases; unmatched junction bases: 5. Germline values: CDR1 SQVTM, CDR2 ANQGSEA. The CDR3 has 14 residues. CDR3: CSVEVGQGAGEQYF. The CDR3 DNA follows: TGCAGCGTTGAAGTGGGACAGGGGGCGGGGGAGCAGTACTTC.

CDR3: CAHGRGAVGYGYTF. In nucleotides, the CDR3 is TGTGCCCACGGTCGGGGGGCGGTCGGCTATGGCTACACCTTC. This chain connects TRBV7-8 to TRBJ1-2; TRBD1 might be the D (6 bases). The ends were cut back, 11 bases at V and 4 bases at J, with 20 bases in the middle. Per the germline V gene, CDR1 is SGHVS and CDR2 is FQNEAQ. The CDR3 contains 14 residues.

A word on this clone: Without the conserved terminal phenylalanine or tryptophan, this CDR3 likely stems from a read error. The V gene is TRBV5-4, the J gene TRBJ1-6; D unclear. Trimming shortened V by 2 bases and J by 14 bases, and 8 bases separated the two germline ends. The germline gives CDR1 SGHNT, CDR2 YYREEE (reference sequence). The CDR3 contains 11 residues. The CDR3 loop is CASSFGETLHL. In DNA form, the CDR3 reads TGTGCCAGCAGCTTCGGGGAGACCCTCCACCTT.

A word on this clone: A read error may account for a junction end that differs from germline. This chain connects TRBV7-9 to TRBJ1-1, with 7 bases that match TRBD1. The CDR3 extends over 14 amino acids. The germline CDR1 and CDR2 sequences are SEHNR and FQNEAQ (reference sequence). This CDR3 reads CSSSNRQGSTEAFF. The CDR3 DNA follows: TGTTCCAGCAGCAACCGACAGGGAAGCACTGAAGCTTTCTTT.

The V call is TRBV7-9, the J call TRBJ1-2; 7 positions match TRBD1. Trimming at V came to 3 bases and at J to 4 bases, leaving 2 bases not matched to a gene. Germline CDR1 is SEHNR and CDR2 is FQNEAQ (reference sequence). The CDR3 has 13 residues. CDR3 nucleotides: TGTGCCAGCAGCTTCGGGACAGTCTATGGCTACACCTTC. Its protein product is CASSFGTVYGYTF.

The V gene is TRBV27, the J gene TRBJ1-2; D perhaps matches TRBD1 (5 bases). This CDR3 contains 15 residues. CDR1 is MNHEY and CDR2 is SMNVEV in the germline V gene (reference sequence). Trimming took 7 bases from V and 0 from J, leaving 15 bases between them. The CDR3 coding sequence is TGTGCCAGCAAAAGCAGGGTTACCACTAACTATGGCTACACCTTC. It translates to CASKSRVTTNYGYTF.

This chain uses TRBV2 with TRBJ2-7; 12 nucleotides match TRBD2. This CDR3 spans 15 amino acids. The V gene end was trimmed by 6 bases and the J gene end by 0 bases; junction bases not matched to a gene: 3. CDR1 and CDR2 (germline): SNHLY, FYNNEI. The CDR3 is CASRETSGGSYEQYF. CDR3 nucleotide sequence: TGTGCCAGCAGAGAGACTAGCGGGGGCTCCTACGAGCAGTACTTC.

The DNA of the CDR3 is TGCGCCAGCAGCCCTACGCCCAGGGGGGCAGAGACCCAGTACTTC. This translates into CASSPTPRGAETQYF. The V gene is TRBV5-1, the J gene TRBJ2-5, with D possibly TRBD1 on 7 matching bases. Per germline, CDR1 SGHRS and CDR2 YFSETQ. The CDR3 sequence is 15 residues long. The germline V and J ends were trimmed by 4 bases and 4 bases, with 17 bases remaining between them. Variable domain in full (rest from reference TRBV5-1 and TRBJ2-5): KAGVTQTPRYLIKTRGQQVTLSCSPISGHRSVSWYQQTPGQGLQFLFEYFSETQRNKGNFPGRFSGRQFSNSRSEMNVSTLELGDSALYLCASSPTPRGAETQYFGPGTRLLVL.

The chain combines TRBV12-5 with TRBJ2-2; 8 bases map to TRBD2. Germline V CDR1 and CDR2: LGHNT, FRNRAP. Trimming took 6 bases from V and 3 from J; bases not matched to a gene: 9. The CDR3 length is 16 residues. The CDR3 DNA sequence: TGTGCTAGTGGGCACGGCGGGGGGATGGACACCGGGGAGCTGTTTTTT. Its translation is CASGHGGGMDTGELFF.

V and J are TRBV11-3 and TRBJ2-5, with D maybe TRBD1 (5 bases). The V end was cut by 1 base, the J end by 1 base, with 10 bases between. The CDR3 has 15 amino acids. CDR1 and CDR2 (germline): SGHNT, YENEEA. CDR3 nucleotides: TGTGCCAGCAGCTTAGGAACAGGCTTCCAAGAGACCCAGTACTTC. The encoded protein is CASSLGTGFQETQYF.

The table lists this clone with a count of one. The chain joins TRBV27 to TRBJ2-5; possibly TRBD2 for D (5 bases). This CDR3 contains 13 residues. CDR1 is MNHEY and CDR2 is SMNVEV in the germline V gene (reference sequence). Deletions cut 0 bases from V and 7 bases from J, with 9 bases between. CDR3: CASSLSYAGTQYF. The CDR3, as DNA: TGTGCCAGCAGTTTATCGTACGCGGGGACCCAGTACTTC.

The chain is built from TRBV12-5 and TRBJ2-3, with 8 bases that match TRBD2. The V segment lost 3 bases and the J segment 4 bases; nucleotides outside the gene matches: 12. This CDR3 spans 17 amino acids. The germline V gene has CDR1 LGHNT and CDR2 FRNRAP. The chain's CDR3 is CASGLILTGGRADTQYF. CDR3 DNA: TGTGCTAGTGGTTTAATATTGACGGGGGGGCGGGCAGATACGCAGTATTTT.

This clone was recorded a few times. This rearrangement joins TRBV7-2 to TRBJ1-2; TRBD1 matches 7 bases. With 5 bases clipped from V and 5 bases from J, the junction kept 8 bases outside the gene matches. This CDR3 has 14 amino acids. Per the germline V gene, CDR1 is SGHTA and CDR2 is FQGNSA. CDR3 in amino acids: CASSDPGTDYGYTF. The CDR3 DNA is TGTGCCAGCAGCGATCCCGGGACAGATTATGGCTACACCTTC.

The chain has TRBV7-8 and TRBJ1-1; 7 bases fit TRBD1. The CDR3 is made up of 14 amino acids. J was trimmed by 3 bases and V by 5 bases; bases with no gene match: 6. Germline V gene lookup returns CDR1 SGHVS and CDR2 FQNEAQ. CDR3 region: CASSVRDSYTEAFF. In DNA form, the CDR3 reads TGTGCCAGCAGCGTCCGGGACAGTTACACTGAAGCTTTCTTT.

This clone was recorded only once. This sequence joins TRBV30 and TRBJ1-1; D might be TRBD1 (6 bases). This CDR3 has 11 amino acids. V was clipped by 4 bases and J by 8 bases, with 11 bases between them. Per the germline V gene, CDR1 is GTSNPN and CDR2 is SVGIG (reference sequence). In nucleotides, the CDR3 is TGTGCCTGGACTGTTGACAGGGAAGCTTTCTTT. This sequence encodes CAWTVDREAFF.

The rearrangement joins TRBV5-5 to TRBJ2-5; possible D gene TRBD2, 6 bases. In germline, CDR1 is SGHKS, CDR2 YYEKEE (reference sequence). This CDR3 has 15 amino acids. Between the trimmed V and J ends, which lost 0 bases and 4 bases, there was a span of 13 bases. The CDR3: CASSLGPRGSETQYF. CDR3 in DNA: TGTGCCAGCAGCTTGGGTCCCCGGGGGTCAGAGACCCAGTACTTC.

The chain uses TRBV19 and TRBJ1-1, with D maybe TRBD1 (6 bases). The CDR3 loop spans 16 amino acids. Germline loops: CDR1 LNHDA, CDR2 SQIVND (reference sequence). Trimming left V 2 bases short and J 8 bases short, with 21 bases between. CDR3 sequence reads: CASSISMRGQQTEAFF. In nucleotides, the CDR3 is TGTGCCAGTAGTATATCAATGCGGGGGCAGCAGACCGAAGCTTTCTTT.